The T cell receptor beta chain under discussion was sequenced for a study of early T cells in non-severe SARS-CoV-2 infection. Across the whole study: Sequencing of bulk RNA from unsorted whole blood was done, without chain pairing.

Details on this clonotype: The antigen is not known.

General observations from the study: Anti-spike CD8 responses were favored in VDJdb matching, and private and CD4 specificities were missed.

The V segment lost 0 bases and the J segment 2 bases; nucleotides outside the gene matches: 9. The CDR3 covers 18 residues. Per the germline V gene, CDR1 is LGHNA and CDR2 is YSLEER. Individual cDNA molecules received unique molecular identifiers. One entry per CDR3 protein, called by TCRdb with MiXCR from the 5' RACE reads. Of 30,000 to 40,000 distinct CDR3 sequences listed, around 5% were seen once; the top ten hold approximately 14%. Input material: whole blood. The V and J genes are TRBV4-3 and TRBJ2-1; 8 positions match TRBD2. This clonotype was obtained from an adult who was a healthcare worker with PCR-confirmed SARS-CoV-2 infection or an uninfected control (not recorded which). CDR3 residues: CASSQDSGGALAYNEQFF. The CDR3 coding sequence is TGCGCCAGCAGCCAAGATTCCGGGGGGGCATTGGCCTACAATGAGCAGTTCTTC.